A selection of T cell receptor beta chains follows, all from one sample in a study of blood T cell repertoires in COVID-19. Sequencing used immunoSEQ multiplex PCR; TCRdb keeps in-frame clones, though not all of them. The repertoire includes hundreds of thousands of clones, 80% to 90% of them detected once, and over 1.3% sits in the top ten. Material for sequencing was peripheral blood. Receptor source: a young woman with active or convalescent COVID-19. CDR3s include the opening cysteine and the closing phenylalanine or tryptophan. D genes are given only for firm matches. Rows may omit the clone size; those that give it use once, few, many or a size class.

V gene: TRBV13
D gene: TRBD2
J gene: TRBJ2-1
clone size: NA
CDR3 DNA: TGTGCCAGCAGCGAAACTAGCGGGAGTCGAAATGAGCAGTTCTTC
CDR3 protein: CASSETSGSRNEQFF

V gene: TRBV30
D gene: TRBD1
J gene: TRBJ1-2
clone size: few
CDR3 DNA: TGTGCCTTTAACATGGGACAGGGTTATGGCTACACCTTC
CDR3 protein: CAFNMGQGYGYTF

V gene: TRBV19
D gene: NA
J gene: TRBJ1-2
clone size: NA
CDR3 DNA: TGTGCCAGTAGTATGGTGGACTTCCCTAACTATGGCTACACCTTC
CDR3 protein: CASSMVDFPNYGYTF

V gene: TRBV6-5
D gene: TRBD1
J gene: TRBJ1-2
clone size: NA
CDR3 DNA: TGTGCCAGCAGTCTGGGACAGGTCCGATCGGGCTACACCTTC
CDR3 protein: CASSLGQVRSGYTF

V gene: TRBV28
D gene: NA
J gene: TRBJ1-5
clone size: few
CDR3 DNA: TGTGCCAGCAGTCCACCCTCCAGGGGACAGCCCCAGCATTTT
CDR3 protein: CASSPPSRGQPQHF

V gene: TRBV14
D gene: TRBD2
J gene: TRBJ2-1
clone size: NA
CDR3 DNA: TGTGCCAGCAGCCAATGGGGGAGGGGCTCCTACAATGAGCAGTTCTTC
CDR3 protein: CASSQWGRGSYNEQFF

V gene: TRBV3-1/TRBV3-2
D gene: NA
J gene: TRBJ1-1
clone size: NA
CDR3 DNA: TGTGCCAGCAGCCACCAACCCGGGGGAGAAGCTTTCTTT
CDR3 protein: CASSHQPGGEAFF

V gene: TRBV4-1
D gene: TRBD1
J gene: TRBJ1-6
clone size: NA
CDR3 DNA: TGCGCCAGCAGCCAAGGGACAGGGGGCGGCCCCCCCTCCTATAATTCACCCCTCCACTTT
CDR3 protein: CASSQGTGGGPPSYNSPLHF

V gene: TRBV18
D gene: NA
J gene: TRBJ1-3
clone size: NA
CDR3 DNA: TGTGCCAACTCGAAGGCAGGTTCAAGTAATGGAAACACCATATATTTT
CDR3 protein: CANSKAGSSNGNTIYF

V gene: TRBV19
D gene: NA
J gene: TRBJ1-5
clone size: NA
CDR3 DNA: TGTGCCAGTGATCCAGGGTATAGCAATCAGCCCCAGCATTTT
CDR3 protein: CASDPGYSNQPQHF

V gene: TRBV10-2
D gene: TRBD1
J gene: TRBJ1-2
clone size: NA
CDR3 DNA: TGCGCCAGCCAGGGGGCGTCGTTCGCTGGCTACACCTTC
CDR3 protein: CASQGASFAGYTF

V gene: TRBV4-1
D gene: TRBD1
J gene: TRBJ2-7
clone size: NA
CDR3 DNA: TGCGCCAGCAGCCAAGAAGGGACAGGTGTAAGCGAGCAGTACTTC
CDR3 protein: CASSQEGTGVSEQYF

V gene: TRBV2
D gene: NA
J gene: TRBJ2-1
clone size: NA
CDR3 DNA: TGTGCCAGCAGTGAACTTCACGGGGGCTCCTACAATGAGCAGTTCTTC
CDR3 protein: CASSELHGGSYNEQFF

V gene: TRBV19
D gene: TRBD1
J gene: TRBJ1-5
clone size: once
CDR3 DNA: TGTGCCAGTAGTCTTAACCCAGGGGGCAGCAATCAGCCCCAGCATTTT
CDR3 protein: CASSLNPGGSNQPQHF

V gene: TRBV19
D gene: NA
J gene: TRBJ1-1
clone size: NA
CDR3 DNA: TGTGCCAGTAGGCTTACAACAAACACTGAAGCTTTCTTT
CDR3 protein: CASRLTTNTEAFF

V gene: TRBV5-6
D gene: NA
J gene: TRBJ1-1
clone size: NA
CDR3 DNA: TGTGCCAGCAGCCAGTACACTGAAGCTTTCTTT
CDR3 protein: CASSQYTEAFF

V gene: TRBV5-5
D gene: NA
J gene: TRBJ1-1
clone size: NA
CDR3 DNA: TGTGCCAGCAGCCGGGTTGGGAACACTGAAGCTTTCTTT
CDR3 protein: CASSRVGNTEAFF

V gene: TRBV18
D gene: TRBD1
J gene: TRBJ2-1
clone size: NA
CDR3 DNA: TGTGCCAGCTCAAGGGACAGAAACTCCTACAATGAGCAGTTCTTC
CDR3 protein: CASSRDRNSYNEQFF

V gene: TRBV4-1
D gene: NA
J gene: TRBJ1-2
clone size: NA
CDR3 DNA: TGCGCCAGCAGCCAAGATCACAGGCAGACCTATGGCTACACCTTC
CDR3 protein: CASSQDHRQTYGYTF

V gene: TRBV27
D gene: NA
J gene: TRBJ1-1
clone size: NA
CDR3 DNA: TGTGCCAGCAGTTCAACCCACAGAAACACTGAAGCTTTCTTT
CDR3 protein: CASSSTHRNTEAFF

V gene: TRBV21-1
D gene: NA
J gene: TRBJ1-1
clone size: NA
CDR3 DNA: TGTGCCAGCAGCAAAGTCCCGGGACAGGGGAACACTGAAGCTTTCTTT
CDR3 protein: CASSKVPGQGNTEAFF

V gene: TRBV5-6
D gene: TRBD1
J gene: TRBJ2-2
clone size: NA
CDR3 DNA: TGTGCCAGCAGCAGAGGTTGGGGACAGACATTCACCGGGGAGCTGTTTTTT
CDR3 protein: CASSRGWGQTFTGELFF

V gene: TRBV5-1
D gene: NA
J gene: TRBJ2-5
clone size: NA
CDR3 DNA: TGCGCCAGCAGGGGGGCGGACCAAGAGACCCAGTACTTC
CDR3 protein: CASRGADQETQYF

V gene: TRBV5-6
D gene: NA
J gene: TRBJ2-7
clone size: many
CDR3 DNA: TGTGCCAGCAGCTTGCAGTCCTACGAGCAGTACTTC
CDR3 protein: CASSLQSYEQYF

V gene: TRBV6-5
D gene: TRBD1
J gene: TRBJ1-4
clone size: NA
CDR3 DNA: TGTGCCAGCAGTCCAGAGACAGGGACTCACGAAAAACTGTTTTTT
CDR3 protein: CASSPETGTHEKLFF

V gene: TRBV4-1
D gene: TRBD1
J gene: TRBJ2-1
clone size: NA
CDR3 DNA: TGCGCCAGCAGCCAAGTCCGGGACAGGGGCTACAATGAGCAGTTCTTC
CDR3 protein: CASSQVRDRGYNEQFF

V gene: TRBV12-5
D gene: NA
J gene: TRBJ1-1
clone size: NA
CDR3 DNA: TGTGCTAGTGGTTTGGCCGCAGAAGACAGGTTGAACACTGAAGCTTTCTTT
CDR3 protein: CASGLAAEDRLNTEAFF

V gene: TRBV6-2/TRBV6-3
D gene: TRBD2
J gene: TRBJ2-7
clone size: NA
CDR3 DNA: TGTGCCAGCAGTTACCCATCCTTAGCGGGGGGGGACTACGAGCAGTACTTC
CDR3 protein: CASSYPSLAGGDYEQYF

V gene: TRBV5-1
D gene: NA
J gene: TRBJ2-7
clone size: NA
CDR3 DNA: TGCGCCAGCAGCTTACAAGCAGGGCTCGAGCAGTACTTC
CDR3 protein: CASSLQAGLEQYF

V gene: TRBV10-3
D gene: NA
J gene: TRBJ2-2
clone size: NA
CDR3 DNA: TGTGCCATCCGGGAGCCCACCGGGGAGCTGTTTTTT
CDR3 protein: CAIREPTGELFF

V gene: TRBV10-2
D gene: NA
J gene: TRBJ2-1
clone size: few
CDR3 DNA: TGCGCCAGCACCCCAGACAGCTCCTACAATGAGCAGTTCTTC
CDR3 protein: CASTPDSSYNEQFF

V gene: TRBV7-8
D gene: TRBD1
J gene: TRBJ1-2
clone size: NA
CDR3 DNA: TGTGCCAGCAGCTCTAGGGACAGGACCATCTTC
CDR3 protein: CASSSRDRTIF

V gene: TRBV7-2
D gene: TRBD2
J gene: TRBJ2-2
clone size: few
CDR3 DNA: TGTGCCAGCAGCCGGGGCGGGGGAACCGGGGAGCTGTTTTTT
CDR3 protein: CASSRGGGTGELFF

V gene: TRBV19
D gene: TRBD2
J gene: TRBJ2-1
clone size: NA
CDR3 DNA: TGTGCCAGTAGTCAACTAGCGGGATTGCAAAGTGAGCAGTTCTTC
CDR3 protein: CASSQLAGLQSEQFF

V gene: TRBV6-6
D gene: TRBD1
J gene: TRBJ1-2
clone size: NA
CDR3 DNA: TGTGCCAGCAGTCTTAAGGGACAGGGTCACTCTACTAACTATGGCTACACCTTC
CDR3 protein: CASSLKGQGHSTNYGYTF

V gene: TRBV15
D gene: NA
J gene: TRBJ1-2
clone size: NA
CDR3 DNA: TGTGCCACCAGCAGACCCCTTCCAGGGTTGGAAGGCTACACCTTC
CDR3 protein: CATSRPLPGLEGYTF

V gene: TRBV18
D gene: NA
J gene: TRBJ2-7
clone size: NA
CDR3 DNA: TGTGCCAGCTCACCAGGGTCCGAGAGGGAGCAGTACTTC
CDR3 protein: CASSPGSEREQYF

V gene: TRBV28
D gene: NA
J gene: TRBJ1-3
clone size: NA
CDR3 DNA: TGTGCCAGCAGTTGGACAACCTCTGGAAACACCATATATTTT
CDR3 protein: CASSWTTSGNTIYF

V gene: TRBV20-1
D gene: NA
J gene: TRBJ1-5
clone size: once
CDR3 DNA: TGCAGTGCTAGAGATAGTCAGCCCCAGCATTTT
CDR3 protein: CSARDSQPQHF

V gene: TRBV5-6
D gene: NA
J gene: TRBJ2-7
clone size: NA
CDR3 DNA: TGTGCCAGCAGCTTCCAACAGGGTAAGCACGAGCAGTACTTC
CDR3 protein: CASSFQQGKHEQYF

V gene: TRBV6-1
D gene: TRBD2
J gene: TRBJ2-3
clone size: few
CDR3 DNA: TGTGCCAGCAGTGAAGCGTCTCGCGGGGGGCTAGATACGCAGTATTTT
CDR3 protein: CASSEASRGGLDTQYF

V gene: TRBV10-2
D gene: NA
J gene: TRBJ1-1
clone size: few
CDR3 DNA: TGCGCCAGCAGTGAGTCTTTTGGGAGGAACACTGAAGCTTTCTTT
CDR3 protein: CASSESFGRNTEAFF

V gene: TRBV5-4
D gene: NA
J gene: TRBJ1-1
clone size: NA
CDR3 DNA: TGTGCCAGCAGCTTGATCCAGGGAATAAACCCCTATTTGAACACTGAAGCTTTCTTT
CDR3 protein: CASSLIQGINPYLNTEAFF

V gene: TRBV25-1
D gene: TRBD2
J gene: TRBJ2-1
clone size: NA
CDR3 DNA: TGTGCCAGCAGTGGGGACTATAGCTCCTACAATGAGCAGTTCTTC
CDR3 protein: CASSGDYSSYNEQFF

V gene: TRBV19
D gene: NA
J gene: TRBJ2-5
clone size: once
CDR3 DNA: TGTGCCAGTAGTACCCCGTACCAAGAGACCCAGTACTTC
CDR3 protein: CASSTPYQETQYF

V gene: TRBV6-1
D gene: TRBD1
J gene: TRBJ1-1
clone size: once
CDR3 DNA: TGTGCCAGCAGTGAAGCCAGGACAGGACACACTGAAGCTTTCTTT
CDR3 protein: CASSEARTGHTEAFF

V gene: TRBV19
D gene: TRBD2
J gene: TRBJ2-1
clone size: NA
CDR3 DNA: TGTGCCAGTAGTCCCAGCCCAGCGGGAGTCTCCTACAATGAGCAGTTCTTC
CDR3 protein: CASSPSPAGVSYNEQFF

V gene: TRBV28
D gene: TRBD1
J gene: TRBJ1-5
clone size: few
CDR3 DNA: TGTGCCAGCAGTCTACATAAAGGGGGCGGAATGCAATCACGACAGCCCCAGCATTTT
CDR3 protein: CASSLHKGGGMQSRQPQHF

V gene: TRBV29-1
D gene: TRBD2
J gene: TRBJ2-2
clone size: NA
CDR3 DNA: TGCAGCGTTGATCTAGCGGGTTCCACCGGGGAGCTGTTTTTT
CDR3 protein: CSVDLAGSTGELFF

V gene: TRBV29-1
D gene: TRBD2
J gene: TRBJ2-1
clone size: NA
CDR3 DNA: TGCAGCGTTGTTGAGTGGCAAGCGGGAGGGAAAATCTACAATGAGCAGTTCTTC
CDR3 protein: CSVVEWQAGGKIYNEQFF